This entry describes one T cell receptor beta chain. The antigen is undetermined. This record comes from a study of identical twins. With template switching, a universal primer site was added, and the cDNA carried unique molecular identifiers. One entry per CDR3 protein results from TCRdb running MiXCR on the 5' RACE reads. The sample lists some 630,000 distinct CDR3 sequences; just over 7% were seen once. Overall study findings and caveats: Invariant MAIT and iNKT cells are populations that could partly confound zero-insertion analyses.

These same records also appear under a second study, on yellow fever vaccine responses in identical twins.

Material for sequencing was PBMCs. This TCR derives from a woman under 30 in good health.

The DNA for the CDR3 is TGTGCCAGCAGCTTCCAGGGAAACCAAGAGACCCAGTACTTC. It codes for CASSFQGNQETQYF. This chain connects TRBV7-9 to TRBJ2-5, with a weak D call TRBD1 (5 bases). With 3 bases removed from V and 0 bases from J, the gap between germline ends came to 8 bases. The CDR3 is 14 residues long. The V gene's germline CDR1 is SEHNR and CDR2 FQNEAQ (reference sequence). Variable domain in full (rest from reference TRBV7-9 and TRBJ2-5): DTGVSQNPRHKITKRGQNVTFRCDPISEHNRLYWYRQTLGQGPEFLTYFQNEAQLEKSRLLSDRFSAERPKGSFSTLEIQRTEQGDSAMYLCASSFQGNQETQYFGPGTRLLVL.